What follows are 28 T cell receptor beta chains derived from one specimen sequenced in a study of a mutant IDH1 vaccine in newly diagnosed glioma. These receptors' antigens are unknown. The time point is: week 47, end of study. In every dose of vaccine, 300 ug of mutant IDH1 20-mer peptide was given alongside topical imiquimod. TCRdb's copy holds only in-frame clones and misses some; the assay was immunoSEQ multiplex PCR. The profile shows around 53,000 clones, approximately 84% of them singletons. Specimen: PBMCs, collected from a glioma patient whose treatment included an IDH1 peptide vaccine. The receptors here all came from a woman in her 30s with glioma. Some clones in this sample may be carry-over from other donors' samples.

The genes are TRBV2 and TRBJ2-1; 9 bases line up with TRBD2. The CDR3 covers 15 residues. Looked up from germline, CDR1 is SNHLY and CDR2 is FYNNEI. After removal of 7 bases from V and 9 bases from J, the junction contained 13 bases not matched to a gene. The CDR3 nucleotides read TGTGCCAGCATAAGGAGGGAACTAGCGGGCGGTGAGCAGTTCTTC. Encoded protein: CASIRRELAGGEQFF.

J is TRBJ2-7 and V is TRBV29-1, with D possibly being TRBD1 (6 bases). The CDR3 covers 12 residues. Trimming removed 7 bases from V and 5 bases from J, with 15 bases in between. Germline CDR1 and CDR2: SQVTM and ANQGSEA. CDR3 in DNA: TGCAGCGCGTGGACAGACCCTAACGAGCAGTACTTC. It yields the protein CSAWTDPNEQYF.

The rearrangement links TRBV6-1 to TRBJ1-5; 9 nucleotides line up with TRBD1. This CDR3 is built from 15 residues. The ends lost 5 bases at V and 10 bases at J; junction bases unmatched: 12. CDR1 and CDR2 (germline): MNHNS, SASEGT. The CDR3 bases are TGTGCCAGCAGTCCCGGGACAGGGCCCCGGGCCCCCCAGCATTTT. This codes for CASSPGTGPRAPQHF.

This chain joins TRBV4-1 and TRBJ2-7, with 13 bases fitting TRBD2. This CDR3 region has 18 residues. V was clipped by 0 bases and J by 1 base; unmatched bases: 6. Germline lookup yields CDR1 MGHRA and CDR2 YSYEKL. The CDR3 DNA sequence: TGCGCCAGCAGCCAAGAACTAGCGGGAGGGCCTCGGTCCTACGAGCAGTACTTC. Encoded protein: CASSQELAGGPRSYEQYF.

The rearrangement links TRBV18 to TRBJ1-1; 8 bases are shared with TRBD1. Germline CDR1 is KGHSH and CDR2 is LQKENI. Germline trimming cut 4 bases from V and 0 bases from J; bases unmatched to any gene: 7. The CDR3 is made up of 16 amino acids. The CDR3 coding sequence is TGTGCCAGCTCACTCTCGACAGGGGCGATGAACACTGAAGCTTTCTTT. This codes for CASSLSTGAMNTEAFF.

The rearrangement joins TRBV28 to TRBJ2-7, with 12 bases matching TRBD2. Germline CDR1 and CDR2: MDHEN and SYDVKM. V lost 2 bases, J lost 2 bases, and 10 bases stayed unmatched. This CDR3 spans 18 amino acids. The CDR3 reads CASSLTRRTSGIAYEQYF. In DNA form, the CDR3 reads TGTGCCAGCAGTTTAACCCGGAGGACTAGCGGGATCGCCTACGAGCAGTACTTC.

The CDR3 region is CASSERSQGDEKLFF. DNA for the CDR3: TGTGCCAGCAGTGAAAGGAGCCAGGGGGATGAAAAACTGTTTTTT. The chain joins TRBV2 to TRBJ1-4; 7 bases are a match to TRBD1. With 2 bases clipped from V and 6 bases from J, the junction kept 6 bases outside the gene matches. Per the germline V gene, CDR1 is SNHLY and CDR2 is FYNNEI. The CDR3 has 15 amino acids. The full variable domain, its missing parts supplied by reference TRBV2 and TRBJ1-4, is EPEVTQTPSHQVTQMGQEVILRCVPISNHLYFYWYRQILGQKVEFLVSFYNNEISEKSEIFDDQFSVERPDGSNFTLKIRSTKLEDSAMYFCASSERSQGDEKLFFGSGTQLSVL.

The chain couples TRBV4-2 to TRBJ1-2; D gene unclear. CDR1 and CDR2 (germline): LGHNA, YNFKEQ. The CDR3 length is 15 residues. V lost 3 bases and J 1 base, leaving 12 bases between the germline ends. CDR3 sequence reads: CASSQARGSNYGYTF. CDR3 nucleotides: TGTGCCAGCAGCCAGGCCCGTGGGAGTAACTATGGCTACACCTTC.

This chain uses TRBV27 with TRBJ2-3, with 8 bases lining up with TRBD2. Germline V gene sequence: CDR1 MNHEY, CDR2 SMNVEV (reference sequence). V was pared by 0 bases and J by 1 base, with 3 bases of the junction left unmatched. This CDR3 spans 16 amino acids. Written as DNA, the CDR3 is TGTGCCAGCAGTTTATCTTTAGCGGGACGCACAGATACGCAGTATTTT. Translating it yields CASSLSLAGRTDTQYF.

V gene TRBV28 combines with J gene TRBJ2-5; D not resolved. CDR1 is MDHEN, CDR2 SYDVKM, per germline. The CDR3 runs to 13 residues. The V end lost 4 bases, the J end lost 2 bases, and 8 bases lay between the germline ends. In DNA, the CDR3 is TGTGCCAGCAGTTCTCCCGCACAAGAGACCCAGTACTTC. Translating gives CASSSPAQETQYF.

Only a few counts were recorded for this clone. The V call is TRBV29-1, the J call TRBJ1-1, with D tentatively TRBD1 (6 bases). Trimming took off 6 bases at V and 1 base at J, with 12 bases between the two ends. The CDR3 contains 13 residues. Germline V gene sequence: CDR1 SQVTM, CDR2 ANQGSEA. The CDR3 nucleotides read TGCAGCGTCCAGACAGGACCGAACACTGAAGCTTTCTTT. Protein: CSVQTGPNTEAFF.

This chain connects TRBV28 to TRBJ2-2, with 7 bases fitting TRBD1. V lost 7 bases to trimming and J lost 7 bases; unmatched junction nucleotides: 3. CDR3 size: 12 residues. CDR1 is MDHEN and CDR2 is SYDVKM in the germline V gene. The CDR3 DNA reads TGTGCCAGCACCCCAGGGGGCGGGGAGCTGTTTTTT. Amino acids: CASTPGGGELFF.

V gene TRBV15 combines with J gene TRBJ1-4; TRBD1 might be the D (5 bases). Germline V lookup: CDR1 LNHNV, CDR2 YYDKDF (reference sequence). This CDR3 spans 14 amino acids. V was cut by 0 bases and J by 5 bases, with 7 bases left in between. CDR3 sequence (DNA): TGTGCCACCAGCAGAGATGGGGCGAATGAAAAACTGTTTTTT. The encoded protein is CATSRDGANEKLFF.

The rearrangement uses TRBV5-1 and TRBJ2-7, with TRBD2 as a possible D gene (6 bases). CDR3 length: 13 residues. Germline V lookup: CDR1 SGHRS, CDR2 YFSETQ. V lost 4 bases, J lost 7 bases, and 15 bases lay in between. The DNA of the CDR3 is TGCGCCAGCAGCGGTGAGAGGGCGGGAGAGCAGTACTTC. Translating it yields CASSGERAGEQYF.

The chain carries TRBV30 and TRBJ2-2; D possibly corresponds to TRBD1 (5 bases). Trimming took off 0 bases at V and 6 bases at J, with 8 bases between the two ends. The CDR3 consists of 13 residues. CDR1 and CDR2 from the germline V gene are GTSNPN and SVGIG (reference sequence). This chain's CDR3 is CAWSVGEAGELFF. CDR3 bases: TGTGCCTGGAGTGTAGGGGAAGCCGGGGAGCTGTTTTTT.

The chain recombines TRBV5-4 with TRBJ2-3; the match to TRBD2 covers 14 bases. Germline trimming cut 3 bases from V and 5 bases from J; bases unmatched to any gene: 5. This CDR3 region has 16 residues. The V gene's germline CDR1 is SGHNT and CDR2 YYREEE (reference sequence). CDR3 region: CASSWGLAGVVDTQYF. CDR3 bases: TGTGCCAGCAGCTGGGGACTAGCGGGAGTCGTAGATACGCAGTATTTT.

The V and J genes are TRBV2 and TRBJ2-7; 10 bases line up with TRBD2. This CDR3 has 15 residues. V lost 6 bases to trimming and J lost 7 bases; unmatched junction nucleotides: 12. Germline CDR1 is SNHLY and CDR2 is FYNNEI. CDR3 bases: TGTGCCAGCAGCGCCGCCCTAGCGGGAGAATGGGAGCAGTACTTC. Amino acid sequence: CASSAALAGEWEQYF.

CDR3 DNA: TGTGCCAGCGGGTCAGGTCATAATCAGCCCCAGCATTTT. It translates to CASGSGHNQPQHF. The genes are TRBV27 and TRBJ1-5; D is unresolved. The V gene's germline CDR1 is MNHEY and CDR2 SMNVEV (reference sequence). V lost 8 bases and J lost 4, with 12 bases in between. This CDR3 spans 13 amino acids.

The V gene is TRBV18, the J gene TRBJ2-7; no clear D gene. Per germline, CDR1 KGHSH and CDR2 LQKENI. Trimming left V 2 bases short and J 6 bases short, with 11 bases between. The CDR3 is made up of 13 amino acids. CDR3 in amino acids: CASSPFSKPEQYF. The CDR3, as DNA: TGTGCCAGCTCACCATTCAGCAAACCCGAGCAGTACTTC.

This clone was seen a handful of times. The chain links TRBV7-8 to TRBJ1-1; the match to TRBD1 covers 7 bases. This CDR3 comprises 14 residues. Germline CDR1 SGHVS, CDR2 FQNEAQ. With 7 bases clipped from V and 5 bases from J, the junction kept 10 bases outside the gene matches. CDR3 loop: CASIVDRVGTEAFF. The CDR3 DNA reads TGTGCCAGCATTGTCGACAGGGTGGGGACTGAAGCTTTCTTT.

The chain is built from TRBV9 and TRBJ2-5; TRBD2 agrees at 15 bases. V lost 0 bases and J lost 5; bases outside the gene matches: 5. Germline values: CDR1 SGDLS, CDR2 YYNGEE. The CDR3 runs to 17 residues. CDR3 protein: CASSVAGTSGRKETQYF. The CDR3 DNA sequence: TGTGCCAGCAGCGTAGCTGGGACTAGCGGGAGGAAGGAGACCCAGTACTTC.

This clone was detected a few times. V usage is TRBV2 and J usage is TRBJ2-7, with a possible D match to TRBD1 (6 bases). Germline V gene lookup returns CDR1 SNHLY and CDR2 FYNNEI. Trimming removed 1 base at V and 5 bases at J, with 15 bases between. The CDR3 extends over 15 amino acids. CDR3 region: CASSEDRAIANEQYF. DNA for the CDR3: TGTGCCAGCAGTGAAGACAGGGCCATCGCTAACGAGCAGTACTTC.

DNA for the CDR3: TGTGCCAGCAGCCCCCTTGGCGCGAACACCGGGGAGCTGTTTTTT. This gives the protein CASSPLGANTGELFF. The chain employs TRBV7-8 and TRBJ2-2; the D is unclear. In germline, CDR1 is SGHVS, CDR2 FQNEAQ. The CDR3 runs to 15 residues. V dropped 5 bases and J dropped 0 bases, with 10 bases sitting between them.

A single count supports this clone. The J gene is TRBJ1-1, the V gene TRBV6-5; 7 positions agree with TRBD1. Germline V CDR1 and CDR2: MNHEY, SVGAGI. This CDR3 contains 15 residues. The junction had 11 bases not matched to a gene; V was cut back by 5 bases and J by 5 bases. CDR3: CASSPRQGRFTEAFF. CDR3 coding DNA: TGTGCCAGCAGTCCCAGACAGGGTCGGTTTACTGAAGCTTTCTTT.

V usage is TRBV30 and J usage is TRBJ1-2; D call uncertain. The V gene's germline CDR1 is GTSNPN and CDR2 SVGIG (reference sequence). This CDR3 region has 16 residues. Trimming left V 0 bases short and J 3 bases short, with 17 bases between. CDR3 nucleotides: TGTGCCTGGAGTGTAGGTGGTTGGACCATTGACTATGGCTACACCTTC. Its translation is CAWSVGGWTIDYGYTF.

The chain couples TRBV7-9 to TRBJ2-7, with no clear D. This CDR3 is built from 13 residues. V was pared by 0 bases and J by 6 bases, with 9 bases between. Germline CDR1 reads SEHNR; CDR2 reads FQNEAQ (reference sequence). CDR3 sequence (DNA): TGTGCCAGCAGCTTAGCGGCCCAAGGCGAGCAGTACTTC. It encodes CASSLAAQGEQYF.

The chain combines TRBV5-6 with TRBJ2-7; D is possibly TRBD1 (6 bases). CDR1 and CDR2 (germline): SGHDT, YYEEEE. This CDR3 region has 16 residues. V was clipped by 4 bases and J by 4 bases, with 21 bases between them. The DNA of the CDR3 is TGTGCCAGCAGCCGTAAAGTGTGGGGGCTCCCTTACGAGCAGTACTTC. Translated, it gives CASSRKVWGLPYEQYF.

V and J are TRBV30 and TRBJ1-2; D gene ambiguous. Germline V gene data show CDR1 as GTSNPN and CDR2 as SVGIG (reference sequence). This CDR3 comprises 12 residues. Trimming removed 8 bases at V and 2 bases at J, with 12 bases between. The CDR3 is CAKRALNYGYTF. DNA for the CDR3: TGTGCCAAAAGGGCACTAAACTATGGCTACACCTTC.